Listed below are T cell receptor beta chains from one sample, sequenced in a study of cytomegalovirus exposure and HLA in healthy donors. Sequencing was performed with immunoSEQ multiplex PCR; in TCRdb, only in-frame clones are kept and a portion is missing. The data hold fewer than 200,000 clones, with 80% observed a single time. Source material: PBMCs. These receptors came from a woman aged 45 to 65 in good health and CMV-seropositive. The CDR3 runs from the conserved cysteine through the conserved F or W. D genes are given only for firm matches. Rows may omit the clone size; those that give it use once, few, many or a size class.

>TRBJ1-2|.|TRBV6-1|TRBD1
TGTGCCAGCAGTCTCCGGGACAGGGGCACCTATGGCTACACCTTC
CASSLRDRGTYGYTF
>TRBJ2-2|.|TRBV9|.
TGTGCCAGCAGCGCGGGAAACACCGGGGAGCTGTTTTTT
CASSAGNTGELFF
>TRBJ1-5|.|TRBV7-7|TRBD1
TGTGCTAGCAGCCACTCACTGGACAGGGTGCGGGATCAGCCCCAGCATTTT
CASSHSLDRVRDQPQHF
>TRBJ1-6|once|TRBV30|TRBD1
TGTGCCTGGAGGACAGGGGGGGATTCACCCCTCCACTTT
CAWRTGGDSPLHF
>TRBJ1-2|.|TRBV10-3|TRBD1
TGTGCCATCAGTGTTATCCCCGGACAGGCTTTTACCTCCTACACCTTC
CAISVIPGQAFTSYTF
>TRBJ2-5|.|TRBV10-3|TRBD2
TGTGCCATCAGTGGGGGGCGGTCTAGCGGGTACCAAGAGACCCAGTACTTC
CAISGGRSSGYQETQYF
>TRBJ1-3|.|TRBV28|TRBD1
TGTGCCAGCAGTTTCATTCTAGGGGGCGGGGCTCGCTCTGGAAACACCATATATTTT
CASSFILGGGARSGNTIYF
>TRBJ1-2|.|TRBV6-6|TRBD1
TGTGCCAGCAGACCAGGGGGTAGCTATGGCTACACCTTC
CASRPGGSYGYTF
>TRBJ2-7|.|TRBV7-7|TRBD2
TGTGCTAGCAGCTTAGCGGGAGCGAGCGAGCAGTACTTC
CASSLAGASEQYF
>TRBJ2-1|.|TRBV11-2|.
TGTGCCAGCAGCCGTGGCGGCCGGAGCTACAATGAGCAGTTCTTC
CASSRGGRSYNEQFF
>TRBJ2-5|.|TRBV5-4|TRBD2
TGTGCCAGCAGCTTGATAGCGGGAGAAGAGACCCAGTACTTC
CASSLIAGEETQYF
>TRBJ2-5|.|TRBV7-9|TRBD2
TGTGCCAGCAGCTTAGTTACGGGGGGAGAGACCCAGTACTTC
CASSLVTGGETQYF
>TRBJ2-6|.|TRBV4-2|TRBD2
TGTGCCAGCAGCCAAGATCTTTGGCCGGGGGGGGGTGGGGCCAACGTCCTGACTTTC
CASSQDLWPGGGGANVLTF
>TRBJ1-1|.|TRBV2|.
TGTGCCAGCAAGCGCACTGAAGCTTTCTTT
CASKRTEAFF
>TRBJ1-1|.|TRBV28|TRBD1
TGTGCCAGCAGTGGATCCACAGGGGTCACTGAAGCTTTCTTT
CASSGSTGVTEAFF